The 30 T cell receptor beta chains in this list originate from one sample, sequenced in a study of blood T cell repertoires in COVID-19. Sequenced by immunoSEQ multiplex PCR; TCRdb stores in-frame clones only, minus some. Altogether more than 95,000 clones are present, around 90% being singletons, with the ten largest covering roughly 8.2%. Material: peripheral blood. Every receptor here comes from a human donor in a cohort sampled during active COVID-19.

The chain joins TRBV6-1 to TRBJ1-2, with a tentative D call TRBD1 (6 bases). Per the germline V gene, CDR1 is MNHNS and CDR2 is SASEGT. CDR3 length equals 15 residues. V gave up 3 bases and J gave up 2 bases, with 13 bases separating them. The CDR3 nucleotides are TGTGCCAGCAGTGAGACAGGCAAAAGCAACTATGGCTACACCTTC. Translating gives CASSETGKSNYGYTF.

This chain's CDR3 is CATSRAGTSGRASGTQYF. The CDR3 nucleotides are TGTGCCACCAGCAGAGCCGGGACTAGCGGGAGGGCCTCGGGTACGCAGTATTTT. The chain uses TRBV15 and TRBJ2-3, with TRBD2 identical over 16 bases. The CDR3 runs 18 residues. Germline lookup yields CDR1 LNHNV and CDR2 YYDKDF (reference sequence). The junction had 9 bases not matched to a gene; V was cut back by 1 base and J by 8 bases.

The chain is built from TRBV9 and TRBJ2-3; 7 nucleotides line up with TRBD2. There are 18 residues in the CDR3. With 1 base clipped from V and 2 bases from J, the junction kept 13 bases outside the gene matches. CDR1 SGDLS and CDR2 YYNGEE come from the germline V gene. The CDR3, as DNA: TGTGCCAGCAGCGTAATCAGCGGGGCTCAAGGGATCACAGATACGCAGTATTTT. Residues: CASSVISGAQGITDTQYF. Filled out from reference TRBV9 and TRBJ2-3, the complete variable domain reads DSGVTQTPKHLITATGQRVTLRCSPRSGDLSVYWYQQSLDQGLQFLIQYYNGEERAKGNILERFSAQQFPDLHSELNLSSLELGDSALYFCASSVISGAQGITDTQYFGPGTRLTVL.

CDR3 region: CASTMGSGTGREKLFF. The CDR3, as DNA: TGTGCCAGTACTATGGGTTCCGGAACGGGTCGTGAAAAACTGTTTTTT. The genes are TRBV19 and TRBJ1-4; no firm D call. The V gene's germline CDR1 is LNHDA and CDR2 SQIVND (reference sequence). V lost 7 bases, J lost 7 bases, and 22 bases lay in between. This CDR3 spans 16 amino acids.

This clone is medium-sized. The CDR3 reads CAISESAQGSNQPQHF. Written as DNA, the CDR3 is TGTGCCATCAGTGAGTCAGCGCAGGGTAGCAATCAGCCCCAGCATTTT. This chain joins TRBV10-3 and TRBJ1-5; D is possibly TRBD1 (5 bases). V lost 0 bases and J 0 bases, leaving 9 bases between the germline ends. This CDR3 has 16 amino acids. Looked up from germline, CDR1 is ENHRY and CDR2 is SYGVKD.

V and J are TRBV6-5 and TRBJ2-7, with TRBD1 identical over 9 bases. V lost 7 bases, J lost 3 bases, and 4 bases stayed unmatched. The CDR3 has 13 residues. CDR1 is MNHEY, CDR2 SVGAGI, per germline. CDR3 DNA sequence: TGTGCCAGCACGATGACAGGGGGCTACGAGCAGTACTTC. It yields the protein CASTMTGGYEQYF.

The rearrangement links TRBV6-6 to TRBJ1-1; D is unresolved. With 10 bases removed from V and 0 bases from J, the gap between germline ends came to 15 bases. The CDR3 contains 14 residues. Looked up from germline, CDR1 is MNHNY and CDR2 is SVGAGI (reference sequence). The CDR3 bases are TGTGCCACTGGGGAGTCAGCCATGAACACTGAAGCTTTCTTT. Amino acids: CATGESAMNTEAFF.

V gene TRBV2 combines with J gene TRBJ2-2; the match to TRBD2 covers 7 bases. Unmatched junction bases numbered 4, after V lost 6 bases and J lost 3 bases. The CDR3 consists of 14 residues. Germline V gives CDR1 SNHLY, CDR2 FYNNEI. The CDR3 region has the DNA TGTGCCAGCAGATTGGGGGGGGACACCGGGGAGCTGTTTTTT. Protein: CASRLGGDTGELFF.

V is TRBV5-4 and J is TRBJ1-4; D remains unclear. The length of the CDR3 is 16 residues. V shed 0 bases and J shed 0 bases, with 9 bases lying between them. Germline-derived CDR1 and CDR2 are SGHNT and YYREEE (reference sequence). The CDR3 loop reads CASSLARGATNEKLFF. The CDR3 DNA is TGTGCCAGCAGCTTGGCCCGGGGTGCAACTAATGAAAAACTGTTTTTT.

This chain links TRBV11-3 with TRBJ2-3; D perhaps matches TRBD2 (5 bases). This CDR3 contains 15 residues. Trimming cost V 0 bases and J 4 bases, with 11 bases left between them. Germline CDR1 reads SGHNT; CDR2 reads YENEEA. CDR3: CASSLDRGWADTQYF. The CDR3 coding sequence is TGTGCCAGCAGCTTAGATCGGGGATGGGCAGATACGCAGTATTTT.

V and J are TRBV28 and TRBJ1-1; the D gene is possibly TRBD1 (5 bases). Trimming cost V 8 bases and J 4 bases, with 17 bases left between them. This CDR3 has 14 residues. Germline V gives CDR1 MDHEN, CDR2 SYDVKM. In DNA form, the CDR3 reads TGTGCCAGCCGCCTCGTTAGGGGTTTCACTGAAGCTTTCTTT. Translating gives CASRLVRGFTEAFF.

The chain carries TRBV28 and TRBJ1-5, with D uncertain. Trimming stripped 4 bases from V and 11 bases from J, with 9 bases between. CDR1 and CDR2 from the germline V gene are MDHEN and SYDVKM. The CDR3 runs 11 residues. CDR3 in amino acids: CASSSRKSQHF. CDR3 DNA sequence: TGTGCCAGCAGTTCCCGTAAATCCCAGCATTTT. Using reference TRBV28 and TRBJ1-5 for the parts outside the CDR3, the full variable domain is DVKVTQSSRYLVKRTGEKVFLECVQDMDHENMFWYRQDPGLGLRLIYFSYDVKMKEKGDIPEGYSVSREKKERFSLILESASTNQTSMYLCASSSRKSQHFGDGTRLSIL.

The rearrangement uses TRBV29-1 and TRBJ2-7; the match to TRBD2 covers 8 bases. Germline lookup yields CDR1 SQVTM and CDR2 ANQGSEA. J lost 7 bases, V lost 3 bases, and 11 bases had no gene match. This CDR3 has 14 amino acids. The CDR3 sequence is CSVESLAGMREQYF. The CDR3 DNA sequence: TGCAGCGTTGAGTCGTTAGCGGGAATGAGGGAGCAGTACTTC.

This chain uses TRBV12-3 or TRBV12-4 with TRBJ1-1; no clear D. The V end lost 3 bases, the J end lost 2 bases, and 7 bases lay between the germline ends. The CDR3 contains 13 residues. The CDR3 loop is CASSFYSNTEAFF. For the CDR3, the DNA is TGTGCCAGCAGTTTCTACAGCAACACTGAAGCTTTCTTT.

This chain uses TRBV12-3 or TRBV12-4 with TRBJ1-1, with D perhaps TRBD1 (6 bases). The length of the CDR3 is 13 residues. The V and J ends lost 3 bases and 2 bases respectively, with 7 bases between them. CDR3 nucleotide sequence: TGTGCCAGCAGTTTTGGGGGCAACACTGAAGCTTTCTTT. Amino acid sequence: CASSFGGNTEAFF.

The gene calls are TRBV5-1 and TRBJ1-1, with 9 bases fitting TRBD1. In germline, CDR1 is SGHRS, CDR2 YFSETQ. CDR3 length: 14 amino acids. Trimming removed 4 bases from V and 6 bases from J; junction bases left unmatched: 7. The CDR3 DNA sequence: TGCGCCAGCAGCATCGGGACAGGGTCGGCTGAAGCTTTCTTT. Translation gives CASSIGTGSAEAFF.

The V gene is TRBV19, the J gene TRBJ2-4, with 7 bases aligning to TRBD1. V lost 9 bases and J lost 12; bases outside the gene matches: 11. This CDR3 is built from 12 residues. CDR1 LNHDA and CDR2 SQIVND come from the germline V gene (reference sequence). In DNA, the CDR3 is TGTGCCAGCCAGACAGGGCTCGGCACTCAGTACTTC. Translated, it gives CASQTGLGTQYF.

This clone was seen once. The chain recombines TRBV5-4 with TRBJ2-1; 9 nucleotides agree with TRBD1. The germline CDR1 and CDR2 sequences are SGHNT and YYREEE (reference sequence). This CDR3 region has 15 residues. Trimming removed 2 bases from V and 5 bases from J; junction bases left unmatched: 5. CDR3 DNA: TGTGCCAGCAGCTTTGACAGGGGGAAAAACAATGAGCAGTTCTTC. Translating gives CASSFDRGKNNEQFF. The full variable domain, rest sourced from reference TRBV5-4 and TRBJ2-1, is ETGVTQSPTHLIKTRGQQVTLRCSSQSGHNTVSWYQQALGQGPQFIFQYYREEENGRGNFPPRFSGLQFPNYSSELNVNALELDDSALYLCASSFDRGKNNEQFFGPGTRLTVL.

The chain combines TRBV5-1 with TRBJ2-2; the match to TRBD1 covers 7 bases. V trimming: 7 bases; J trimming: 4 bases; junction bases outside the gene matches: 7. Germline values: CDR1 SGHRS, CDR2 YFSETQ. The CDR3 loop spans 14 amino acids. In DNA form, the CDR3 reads TGCGCCAGCCAGACAGGGAACCCCACCGGGGAGCTGTTTTTT. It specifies CASQTGNPTGELFF. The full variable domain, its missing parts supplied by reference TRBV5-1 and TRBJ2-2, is KAGVTQTPRYLIKTRGQQVTLSCSPISGHRSVSWYQQTPGQGLQFLFEYFSETQRNKGNFPGRFSGRQFSNSRSEMNVSTLELGDSALYLCASQTGNPTGELFFGEGSRLTVL.

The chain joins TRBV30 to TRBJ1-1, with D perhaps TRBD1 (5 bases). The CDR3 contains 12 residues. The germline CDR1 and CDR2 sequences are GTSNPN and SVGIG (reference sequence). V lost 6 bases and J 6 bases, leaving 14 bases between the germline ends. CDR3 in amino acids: CACTPRAAEAFF. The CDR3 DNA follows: TGTGCCTGTACCCCCAGGGCGGCTGAAGCTTTCTTT.

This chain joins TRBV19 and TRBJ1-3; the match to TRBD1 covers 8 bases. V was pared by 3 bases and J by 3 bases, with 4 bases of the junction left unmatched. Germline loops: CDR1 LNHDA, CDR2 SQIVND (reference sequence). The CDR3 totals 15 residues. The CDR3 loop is CASSIQGALGNTIYF. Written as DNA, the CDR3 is TGTGCCAGTAGTATCCAGGGGGCGCTTGGAAACACCATATATTTT.

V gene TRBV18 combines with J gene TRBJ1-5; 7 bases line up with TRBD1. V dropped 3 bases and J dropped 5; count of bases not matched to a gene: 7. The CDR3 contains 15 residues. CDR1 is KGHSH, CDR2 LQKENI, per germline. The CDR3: CASSPRQGYDQPQHF. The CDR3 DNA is TGTGCCAGCTCACCCCGACAGGGTTACGATCAGCCCCAGCATTTT.

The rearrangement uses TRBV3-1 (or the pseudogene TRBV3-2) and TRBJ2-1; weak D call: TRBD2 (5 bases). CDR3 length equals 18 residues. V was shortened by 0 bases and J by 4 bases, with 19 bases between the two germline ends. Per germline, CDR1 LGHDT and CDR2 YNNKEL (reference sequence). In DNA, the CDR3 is TGTGCCAGCAGCCAAGATCGGAGGCGGCCACAAAGATACAATGAGCAGTTCTTC. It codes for CASSQDRRRPQRYNEQFF.

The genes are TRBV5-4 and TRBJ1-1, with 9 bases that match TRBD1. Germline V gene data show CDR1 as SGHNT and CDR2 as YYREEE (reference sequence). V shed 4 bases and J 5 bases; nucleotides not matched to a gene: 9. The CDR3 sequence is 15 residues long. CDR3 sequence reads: CASSRPGQGLTEAFF. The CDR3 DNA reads TGTGCCAGCAGCAGGCCGGGACAGGGTTTGACTGAAGCTTTCTTT.

In DNA form, the CDR3 reads TGTGCCAGCAGATTTAATGCGCGGGAAGATAAGACCCAGTACTTC. Protein sequence: CASRFNAREDKTQYF. The rearrangement uses TRBV7-8 and TRBJ2-5; D is possibly TRBD2 (6 bases). V was clipped by 6 bases and J by 6 bases, with 20 bases between them. The CDR3 sequence is 15 residues long. Germline assignment: CDR1 SGHVS and CDR2 FQNEAQ.

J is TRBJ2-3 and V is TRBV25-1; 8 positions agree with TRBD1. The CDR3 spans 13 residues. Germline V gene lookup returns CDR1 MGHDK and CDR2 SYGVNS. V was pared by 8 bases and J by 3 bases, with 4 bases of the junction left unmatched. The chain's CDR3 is CASGTGGTDTQYF. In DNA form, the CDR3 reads TGTGCCAGCGGGACAGGAGGAACAGATACGCAGTATTTT.

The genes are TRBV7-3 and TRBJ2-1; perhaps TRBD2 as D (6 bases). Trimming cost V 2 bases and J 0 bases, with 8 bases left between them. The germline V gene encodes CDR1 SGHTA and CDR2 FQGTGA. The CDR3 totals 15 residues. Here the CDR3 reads CASSLGGASYNEQFF. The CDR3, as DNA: TGTGCCAGCAGCTTAGGCGGGGCCTCCTACAATGAGCAGTTCTTC.

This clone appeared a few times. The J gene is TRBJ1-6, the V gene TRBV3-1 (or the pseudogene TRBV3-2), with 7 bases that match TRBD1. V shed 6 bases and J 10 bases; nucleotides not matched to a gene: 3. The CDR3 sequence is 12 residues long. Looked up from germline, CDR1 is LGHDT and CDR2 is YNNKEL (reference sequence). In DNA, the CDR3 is TGTGCCAGCAGTGACAGGGAGTCACCCCTCCACTTT. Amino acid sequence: CASSDRESPLHF.

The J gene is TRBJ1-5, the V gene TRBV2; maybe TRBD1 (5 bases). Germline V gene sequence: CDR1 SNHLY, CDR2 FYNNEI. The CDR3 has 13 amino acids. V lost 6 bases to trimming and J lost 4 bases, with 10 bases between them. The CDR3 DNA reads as TGTGCCAGCAGCAACGGGGGTAATCAGCCCCAGCATTTT. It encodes CASSNGGNQPQHF.

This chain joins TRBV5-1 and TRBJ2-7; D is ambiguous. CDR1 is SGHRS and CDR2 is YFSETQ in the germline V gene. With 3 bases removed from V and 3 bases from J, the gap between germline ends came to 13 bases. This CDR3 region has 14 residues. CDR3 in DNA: TGCGCCAGCAGCTCCTACGCTTCTAACTACGAGCAGTACTTC. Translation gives CASSSYASNYEQYF.